The clone carrying this T cell receptor (beta chain) showed up many times. V was cut by 4 bases and J by 2 bases, with 13 bases left in between. Germline V CDR1 and CDR2: SGHVS, FQNEAQ. CDR3 length equals 15 residues. The sample belongs to a study of neurological immune-mediated disorders. TCRdb itself ran the 5' RACE reads through MiXCR, one entry per CDR3 protein. The sample has 85,000 to 100,000 distinct CDR3 sequences; 3.5% to 4% are singletons. Sequencing input: PBMCs. The chain is built from TRBV7-8 and TRBJ2-3; maybe TRBD1 (6 bases). This receptor was identified in a woman younger than 30 with multiple sclerosis. Written as DNA, the CDR3 is TGTGCCAGCAGCTCGGGACACTCAACCACAGATACGCAGTATTTT. Residues: CASSSGHSTTDTQYF. Drawing the rest from reference TRBV7-8 and TRBJ2-3, the complete variable domain is GAGVSQSPRYKVAKRGQDVALRCDPISGHVSLFWYQQALGQGPEFLTYFQNEAQLDKSGLPSDRFFAERPEGSVSTLKIQRTQQEDSAVYLCASSSGHSTTDTQYFGPGTRLTVL.